Presented here are 8 T cell receptor beta chains from one specimen sequenced in a study of T cells after yellow fever vaccination. TCRdb redid the calling of the 5' RACE reads with MiXCR, one entry per CDR3 protein. The sample lists 230,000 or so distinct CDR3 sequences; about 3.5% were seen once. The specimen comprised PBMCs, sampled 15 days after the yellow fever booster vaccination. These receptors were obtained from a man between 18 and 29 years old who received the YFV17D yellow fever vaccine.

This clonotype was seen more than once but under ten times. The chain recombines TRBV18 with TRBJ2-1; TRBD2 aligns across 7 bases. CDR3 length: 16 amino acids. Germline V gives CDR1 KGHSH, CDR2 LQKENI. The ends lost 3 bases at V and 8 bases at J; junction bases unmatched: 13. CDR3 sequence reads: CASSPRVGGSKDEQFF. The CDR3 coding sequence is TGTGCCAGCTCACCGAGGGTCGGGGGGTCTAAAGATGAGCAGTTCTTC.

This clonotype was recorded many times. This sequence joins TRBV5-5 and TRBJ2-7; D assignment may be TRBD1 or TRBD2 (5 bases each). The V and J ends lost 4 bases and 5 bases respectively, with 16 bases between them. This CDR3 has 14 amino acids. CDR1 SGHKS and CDR2 YYEKEE come from the germline V gene (reference sequence). CDR3 amino acids: CASSRVGPTDEQYV. DNA for the CDR3: TGTGCCAGCAGCCGCGTGGGACCTACGGACGAGCAGTACGTC.

This clonotype was seen many times. The chain employs TRBV6-6 and TRBJ2-3; TRBD2 might be the D (5 bases). The V and J ends lost 8 bases and 10 bases respectively, with 16 bases between them. CDR1 and CDR2 (germline): MNHNY, SVGAGI (reference sequence). The CDR3 contains 12 residues. The CDR3: CASRAEGPAQYF. In nucleotides, the CDR3 is TGTGCCAGCCGGGCTGAGGGCCCTGCGCAGTATTTT.

Turning to this clonotype: Since a much larger clone is just one base distant, this may be a read error. This chain joins TRBV5-1 and TRBJ2-2; TRBD1 is a possible D gene (6 bases). Germline-derived CDR1 and CDR2 are SGHRS and YFSETQ. The CDR3 is 16 residues long. CDR3 residues: CARSWGVVQGTGELFF. CDR3 coding DNA: TGCGCCAGGAGCTGGGGTGTTGTACAGGGCACCGGGGAGCTGTTTTTT.

On this clonotype itself: This could be a read error, since a much larger clone is one nucleotide away. V gene TRBV5-1 combines with J gene TRBJ2-5; TRBD2 is a possible D gene (5 bases). The CDR3 consists of 12 residues. Germline lookup yields CDR1 SGHRS and CDR2 YFSETQ. Trimming pared 4 bases from V and 5 bases from J, leaving 9 bases between. The CDR3 is CASSAEAETQYF. The CDR3, as DNA: TGCGCCAGCAGCGCGGAGGCGGAGACCCAGTACTTC.

In its sample, this clonotype was seen many times. V usage is TRBV15 and J usage is TRBJ2-7; D is uncertain. Per the germline V gene, CDR1 is LNHNV and CDR2 is YYDKDF (reference sequence). CDR3 size: 13 residues. V gave up 3 bases and J gave up 3 bases, with 9 bases separating them. The CDR3: CATSRGEDYEQYV. DNA for the CDR3: TGTGCCACCAGCAGGGGCGAGGACTACGAGCAGTACGTC.

There are many counts of this clonotype. The CDR3 sequence is CASSEHGPRGDEQFF. DNA of the CDR3: TGTGCCAGCAGTGAGCACGGGCCGAGGGGTGATGAGCAGTTCTTC. This rearrangement joins TRBV2 to TRBJ2-1, with D perhaps being TRBD1 or TRBD2 (5 bases each). The CDR3 contains 15 residues. Deletions cut 3 bases from V and 8 bases from J, with 17 bases between. Germline V lookup: CDR1 SNHLY, CDR2 FYNNEI. Full variable domain (missing parts from reference TRBV2 and TRBJ2-1): EPEVTQTPSHQVTQMGQEVILRCVPISNHLYFYWYRQILGQKVEFLVSFYNNEISEKSEIFDDQFSVERPDGSNFTLKIRSTKLEDSAMYFCASSEHGPRGDEQFFGPGTRLTVL.

This clonotype has more than one count but fewer than ten. The genes are TRBV21-1 and TRBJ2-7; the tabulated D call, TRBD1, remains unverified against the DNA. TRBV21-1 is a known pseudogene. CDR3 length equals 16 residues. Written as DNA, the CDR3 is TGTGCCAGCAGCACAAGAGGTCAGGGAACCATCTACGAGCAGTACGTC. Its translation: CASSTRGQGTIYEQYV.